This TCR beta chain was identified during a study of T cell changes during pregnancy in multiple sclerosis. V dropped 5 bases and J dropped 7 bases, with 18 bases sitting between them. The CDR3 has 14 residues. Germline-derived CDR1 and CDR2 are LNHDA and SQIVND (reference sequence). Repertoires were generated with immunoSEQ multiplex PCR, while TCRdb's copy carries only in-frame clones and drops some. The repertoire holds just over 50,000 clones, with 92% as singletons. The V gene is TRBV19, the J gene TRBJ2-7; D is possibly TRBD1 (6 bases). The clonotype was recovered from a female donor with multiple sclerosis, enrolled in a pregnancy study. Material: CD4+ T cells from peripheral blood mononuclear cells, obtained after pregnancy. CDR3 region: CASSFDPGVGEQYF. The CDR3 bases are TGTGCCAGTAGTTTCGATCCAGGGGTGGGTGAGCAGTACTTC.